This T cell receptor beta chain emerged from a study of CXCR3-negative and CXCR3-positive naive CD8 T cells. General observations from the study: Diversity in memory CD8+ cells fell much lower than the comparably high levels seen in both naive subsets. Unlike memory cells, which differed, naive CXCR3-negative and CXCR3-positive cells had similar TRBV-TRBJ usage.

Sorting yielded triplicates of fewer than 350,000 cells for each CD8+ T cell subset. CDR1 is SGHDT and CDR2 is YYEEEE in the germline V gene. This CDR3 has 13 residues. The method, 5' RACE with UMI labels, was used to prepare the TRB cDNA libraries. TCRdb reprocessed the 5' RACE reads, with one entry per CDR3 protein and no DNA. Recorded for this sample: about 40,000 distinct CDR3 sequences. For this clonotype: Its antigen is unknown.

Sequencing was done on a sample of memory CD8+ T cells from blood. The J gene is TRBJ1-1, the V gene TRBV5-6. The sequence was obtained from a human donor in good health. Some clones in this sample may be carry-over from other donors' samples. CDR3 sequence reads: CASSYYSLSEAFF.